The present entry profiles one TCR beta chain with its context. Enrollment of patients from Seattle took place during active infection, with longitudinal follow-up. The record originates from a study of blood T cell repertoires in COVID-19. Study-wide background: Donors in the United States, Italy and Spain gave samples during acute or convalescent COVID-19. In each case, the material was cDNA or gDNA derived from T cells, B-cell-depleted T cells, or PBMCs.

Original analysis: Amplified reference gene primers provided the basis for estimating nucleated cell counts. Only in-frame clones appear in the TCRdb table, and some are missing; sequencing was by immunoSEQ multiplex PCR. The DNA gave D and trimming, while V, J and clone size come from that table. Of 390,000 or so clones listed, 89% are singletons. Germline values: CDR1 MDHEN, CDR2 SYDVKM. CDR3 length equals 15 residues. V lost 8 bases and J 0 bases, leaving 13 bases between the germline ends. The sample consisted of peripheral blood. The rearrangement joins TRBV28 to TRBJ2-2; D possibly corresponds to TRBD1 (6 bases). This clonotype was sampled from a woman in her thirties with COVID-19, enrolled during active disease. The chain's CDR3 is CASCRDITNTGELFF. Written as DNA, the CDR3 is TGTGCCAGCTGCCGGGACATCACGAACACCGGGGAGCTGTTTTTT.